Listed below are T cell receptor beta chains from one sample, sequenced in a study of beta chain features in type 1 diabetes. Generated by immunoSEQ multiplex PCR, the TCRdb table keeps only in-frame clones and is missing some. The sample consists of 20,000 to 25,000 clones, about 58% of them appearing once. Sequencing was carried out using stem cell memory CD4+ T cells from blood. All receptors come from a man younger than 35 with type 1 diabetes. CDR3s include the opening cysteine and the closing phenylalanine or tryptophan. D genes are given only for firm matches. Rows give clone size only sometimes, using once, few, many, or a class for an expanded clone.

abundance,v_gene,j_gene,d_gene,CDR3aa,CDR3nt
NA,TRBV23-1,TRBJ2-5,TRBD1,CASSSGTGGETQYF,TGCGCCAGCTCCTCCGGGACAGGGGGAGAGACCCAGTACTTC
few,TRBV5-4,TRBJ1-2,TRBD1,CASSFPTGGSGGYTF,TGTGCCAGCAGCTTCCCGACAGGGGGCAGTGGGGGCTACACCTTC
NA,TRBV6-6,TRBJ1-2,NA,CASTPQKNYGYTF,TGTGCCAGCACCCCCCAGAAGAACTATGGCTACACCTTC
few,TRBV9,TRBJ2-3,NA,CASSPLTSDTQYF,TGTGCCAGCAGCCCCCTGACTTCGGATACGCAGTATTTT
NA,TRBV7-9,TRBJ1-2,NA,CASSRPLGGYTF,TGTGCCAGCAGCCGACCTCTCGGGGGCTACACCTTC
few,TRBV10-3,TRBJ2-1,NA,CAISESIGYNEQFF,TGTGCCATCAGTGAGTCGATCGGCTACAATGAGCAGTTCTTC
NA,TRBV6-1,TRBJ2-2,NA,CASSEDSLFANTGELFF,TGTGCCAGCAGTGAGGACAGCCTATTCGCGAACACCGGGGAGCTGTTTTTT
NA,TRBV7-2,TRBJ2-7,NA,CASSLPGAYEQYF,TGTGCCAGCAGCCTACCCGGGGCCTACGAGCAGTACTTC
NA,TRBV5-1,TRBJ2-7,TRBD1,CARHLDRRRSYEQYF,TGCGCCCGACACTTGGACAGGCGCCGATCCTACGAGCAGTACTTC
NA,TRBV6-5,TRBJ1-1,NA,CASRYTKAGTEAFF,TGTGCCAGCAGATATACCAAGGCAGGCACTGAAGCTTTCTTT
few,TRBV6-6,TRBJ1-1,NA,CASRAGAPEAFF,TGTGCCAGCAGAGCAGGGGCTCCTGAAGCTTTCTTT
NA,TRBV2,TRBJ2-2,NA,CASSGPGGLGELFF,TGTGCCAGCAGTGGACCGGGCGGGTTAGGGGAGCTGTTTTTT
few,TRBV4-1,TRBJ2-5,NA,CASSHPRETQYF,TGCGCCAGCAGCCATCCTCGGGAGACCCAGTACTTC
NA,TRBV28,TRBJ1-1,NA,CASNRSGFDAFF,TGTGCCAGCAATCGGTCAGGCTTTGACGCTTTCTTT
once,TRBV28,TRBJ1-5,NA,CASSPRQLIHQPQHF,TGTGCCAGCAGCCCGAGACAGCTAATACATCAGCCCCAGCATTTT
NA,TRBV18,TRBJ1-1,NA,CASSLRDTNTEAFF,TGTGCCAGCTCACTCCGGGACACGAACACTGAAGCTTTCTTT
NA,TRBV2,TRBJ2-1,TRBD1,CASSKRTGHNEQFF,TGTGCCAGCAGTAAGCGGACAGGGCACAATGAGCAGTTCTTC
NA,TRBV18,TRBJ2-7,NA,CASSPGTGFYEQYF,TGTGCCAGCTCACCGGGTACAGGTTTCTACGAGCAGTACTTC
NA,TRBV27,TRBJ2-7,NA,CASSLGGRVGYEQYF,TGTGCCAGCAGTTTAGGCGGCAGGGTGGGATACGAGCAGTACTTC
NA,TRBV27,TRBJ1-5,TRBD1,CASSLRTGGQPQHF,TGTGCCAGCAGTTTACGGACAGGGGGTCAGCCCCAGCATTTT
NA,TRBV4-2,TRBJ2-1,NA,CASSQDYNDYNEQFF,TGTGCCAGCAGCCAAGATTACAACGATTACAATGAGCAGTTCTTC
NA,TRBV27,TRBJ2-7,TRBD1,CASSWGQGARYEQYF,TGTGCCAGCAGTTGGGGACAGGGGGCGCGGTACGAGCAGTACTTC
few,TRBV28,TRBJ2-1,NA,CASSLSASVQFF,TGTGCCAGCAGTTTATCGGCTAGTGTGCAGTTCTTC
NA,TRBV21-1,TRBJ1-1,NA,CASSSLGQGGLTAFF,TGTGCCAGCAGCAGCCTTGGACAGGGAGGACTGACAGCTTTCTTT
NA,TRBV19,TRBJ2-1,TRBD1,CASSVNRGEQFF,TGTGCCAGTAGTGTCAACAGGGGTGAGCAGTTCTTC
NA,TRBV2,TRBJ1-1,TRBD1,CASSLRTGGNTEAFF,TGTGCCAGCAGCCTGAGGACAGGGGGGAACACTGAAGCTTTCTTT
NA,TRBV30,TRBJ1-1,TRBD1,CAWRDRRMGNTEAFF,TGTGCCTGGAGGGACAGGAGGATGGGAAACACTGAAGCTTTCTTT
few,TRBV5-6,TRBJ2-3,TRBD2,CASSSSGGSTDTQYF,TGTGCCAGCAGTTCTAGCGGGGGGAGCACAGATACGCAGTATTTT
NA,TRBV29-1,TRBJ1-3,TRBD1,CSATGQGSGNTIYF,TGCAGCGCCACTGGACAGGGCTCTGGAAACACCATATATTTT
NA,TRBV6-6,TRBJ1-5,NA,CASSYGARAYQPQHF,TGTGCCAGCAGTTACGGGGCCAGGGCTTATCAGCCCCAGCATTTT
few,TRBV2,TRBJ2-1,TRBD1,CASSTDRVPYNEQFF,TGTGCCAGCAGTACCGACAGGGTACCCTACAATGAGCAGTTCTTC
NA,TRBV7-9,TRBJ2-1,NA,CASTSEGGWDNEQFF,TGTGCCAGCACCTCGGAAGGCGGCTGGGACAATGAGCAGTTCTTC
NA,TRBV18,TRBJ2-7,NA,CASSLSGSSYEQYF,TGTGCCAGCTCGTTGAGCGGAAGCTCCTACGAGCAGTACTTC
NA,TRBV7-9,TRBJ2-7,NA,CASSLGWREQYF,TGTGCCAGCAGCTTAGGTTGGAGGGAGCAGTACTTC
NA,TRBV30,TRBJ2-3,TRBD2,CAWRVAGSTDTQYF,TGTGCCTGGAGGGTAGCGGGGAGCACAGATACGCAGTATTTT